This T cell receptor beta chain is drawn from a study of blood T cells in healthy people across ages. Between the trimmed V and J ends, which lost 0 bases and 5 bases, there was a span of 8 bases. Germline CDR1 is LGHNA and CDR2 is YSLEER. This CDR3 has 13 residues. Findings and limits, study-wide: TCR beta diversity, measured per million T cells, fell in a roughly linear way with age. Naive T cell percentage showed a strong correlation with TCR beta diversity.

A remark on this clonotype: Its antigen is still unknown.

A second PCR of about 7 to 12 cycles used a sample-barcoded 5' primer and a J-beta primer mix. From the 5' RACE reads, TCRdb called clonotypes with MiXCR, one entry per CDR3 protein. The data show more than 550,000 distinct CDR3 sequences, around a fifth seen once. There were healthy Caucasian individuals from Russia, aged roughly 6 to 100, serving as donors. Each donor had roughly 10 milliliters of peripheral blood drawn. The sample consisted of blood. The chain has TRBV4-3 and TRBJ2-7, with no clear D. The origin of this receptor is a man aged 65-85 years in good health. CDR3 nucleotide sequence: TGCGCCAGCAGCCAAGAAGCACGGAACGAGCAGTACTTC. Protein sequence: CASSQEARNEQYF.